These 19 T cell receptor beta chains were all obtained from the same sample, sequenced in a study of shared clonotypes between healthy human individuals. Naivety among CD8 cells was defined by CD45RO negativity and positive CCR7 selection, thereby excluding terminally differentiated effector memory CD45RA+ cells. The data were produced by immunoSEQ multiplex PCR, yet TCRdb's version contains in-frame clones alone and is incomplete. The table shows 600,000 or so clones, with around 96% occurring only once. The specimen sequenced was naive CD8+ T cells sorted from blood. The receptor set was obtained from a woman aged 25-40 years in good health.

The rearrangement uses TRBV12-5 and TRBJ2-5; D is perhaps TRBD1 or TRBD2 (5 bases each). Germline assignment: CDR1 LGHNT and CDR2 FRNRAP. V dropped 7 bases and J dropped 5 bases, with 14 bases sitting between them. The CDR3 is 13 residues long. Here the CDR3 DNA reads TGTGCTAGTGCCCTGGAGTGGGGGGAGACCCAGTACTTC. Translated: CASALEWGETQYF.

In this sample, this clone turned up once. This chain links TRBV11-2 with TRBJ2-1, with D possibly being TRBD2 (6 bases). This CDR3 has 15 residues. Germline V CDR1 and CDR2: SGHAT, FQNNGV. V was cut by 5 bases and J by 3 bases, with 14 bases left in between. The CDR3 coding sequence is TGTGCCAGCAGCCCCTGGGGGGTTGACTACAATGAGCAGTTCTTC. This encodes CASSPWGVDYNEQFF.

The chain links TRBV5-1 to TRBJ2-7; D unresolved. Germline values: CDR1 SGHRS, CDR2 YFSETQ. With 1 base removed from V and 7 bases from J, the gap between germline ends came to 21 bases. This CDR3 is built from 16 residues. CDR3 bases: TGCGCCAGCAGCTTGAGTCACCGACAAGGGAACTATGAGCAGTACTTC. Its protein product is CASSLSHRQGNYEQYF.

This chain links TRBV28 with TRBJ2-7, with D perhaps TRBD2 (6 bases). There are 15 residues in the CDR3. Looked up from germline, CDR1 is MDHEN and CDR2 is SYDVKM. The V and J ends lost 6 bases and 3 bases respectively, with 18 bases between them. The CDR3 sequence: CASSTRRAPFYEQYF. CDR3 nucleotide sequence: TGTGCCAGCAGCACTAGGAGGGCCCCGTTCTACGAGCAGTACTTC.

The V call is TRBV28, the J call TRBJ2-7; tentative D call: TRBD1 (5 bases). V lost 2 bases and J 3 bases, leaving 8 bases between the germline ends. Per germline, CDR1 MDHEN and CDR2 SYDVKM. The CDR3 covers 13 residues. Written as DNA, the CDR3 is TGTGCCAGCAGTTTACCCGACAGCTACGAGCAGTACTTC. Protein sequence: CASSLPDSYEQYF.

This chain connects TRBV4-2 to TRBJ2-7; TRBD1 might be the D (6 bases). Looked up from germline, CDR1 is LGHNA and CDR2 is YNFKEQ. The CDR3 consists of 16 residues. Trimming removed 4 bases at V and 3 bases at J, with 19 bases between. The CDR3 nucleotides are TGTGCCAGCAGCCCGAGGGCCGGGACACCAGTCTACGAGCAGTACTTC. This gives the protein CASSPRAGTPVYEQYF.

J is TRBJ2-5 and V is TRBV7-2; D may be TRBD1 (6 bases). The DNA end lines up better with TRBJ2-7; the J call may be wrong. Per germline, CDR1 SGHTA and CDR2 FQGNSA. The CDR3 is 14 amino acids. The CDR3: CASSSAQGYYEQYF. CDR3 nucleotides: TGTGCCAGCAGCTCTGCACAGGGCTACTACGAGCAGTACTTC.

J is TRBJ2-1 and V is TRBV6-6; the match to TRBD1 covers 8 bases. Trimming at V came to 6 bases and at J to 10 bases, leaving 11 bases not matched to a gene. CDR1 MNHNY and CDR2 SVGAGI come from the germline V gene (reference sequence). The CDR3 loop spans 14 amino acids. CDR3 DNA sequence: TGTGCCAGCAGCGGACAGGGAAGGCACACGGAGCAGTTCTTC. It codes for CASSGQGRHTEQFF.

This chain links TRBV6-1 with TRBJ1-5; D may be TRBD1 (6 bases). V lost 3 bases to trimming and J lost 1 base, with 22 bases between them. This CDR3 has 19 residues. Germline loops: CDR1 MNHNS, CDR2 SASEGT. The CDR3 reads CASSDGFKQGGWSNQPQHF. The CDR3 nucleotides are TGTGCCAGCAGTGATGGGTTTAAACAGGGTGGTTGGAGCAATCAGCCCCAGCATTTT.

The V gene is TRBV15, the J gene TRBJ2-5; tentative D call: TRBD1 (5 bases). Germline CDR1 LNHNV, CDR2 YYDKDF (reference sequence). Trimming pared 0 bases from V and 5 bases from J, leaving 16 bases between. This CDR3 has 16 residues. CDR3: CATSRDGAGIGETQYF. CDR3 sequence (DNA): TGTGCCACCAGCAGAGATGGCGCAGGGATAGGCGAGACCCAGTACTTC.

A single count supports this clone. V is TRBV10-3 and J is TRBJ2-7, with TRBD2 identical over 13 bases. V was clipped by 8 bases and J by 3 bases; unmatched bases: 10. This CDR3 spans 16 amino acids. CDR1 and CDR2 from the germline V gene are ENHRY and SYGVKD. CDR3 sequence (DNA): TGTGCCATCGGGGTTTGGACTAGCGGGAGTGGCTACGAGCAGTACTTC. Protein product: CAIGVWTSGSGYEQYF.

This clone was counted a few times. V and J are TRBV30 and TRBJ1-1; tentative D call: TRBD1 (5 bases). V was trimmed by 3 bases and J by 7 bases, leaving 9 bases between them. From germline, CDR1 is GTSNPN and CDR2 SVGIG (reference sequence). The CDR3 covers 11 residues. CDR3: CAWSPGLEAFF. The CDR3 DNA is TGTGCCTGGAGCCCGGGACTTGAAGCTTTCTTT.

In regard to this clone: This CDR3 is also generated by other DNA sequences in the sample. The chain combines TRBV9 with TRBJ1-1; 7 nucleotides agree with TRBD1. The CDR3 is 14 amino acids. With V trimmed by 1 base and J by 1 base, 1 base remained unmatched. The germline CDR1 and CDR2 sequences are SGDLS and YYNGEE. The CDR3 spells CASSVTGENTEAFF. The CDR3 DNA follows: TGTGCCAGCAGCGTAACAGGGGAGAACACTGAAGCTTTCTTT.

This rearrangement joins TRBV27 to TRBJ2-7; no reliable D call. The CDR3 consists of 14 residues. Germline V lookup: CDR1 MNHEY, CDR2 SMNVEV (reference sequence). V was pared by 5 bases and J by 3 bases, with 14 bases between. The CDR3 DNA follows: TGTGCCAGCAGTGAGAGGCAGAACGGCTACGAGCAGTACTTC. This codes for CASSERQNGYEQYF.

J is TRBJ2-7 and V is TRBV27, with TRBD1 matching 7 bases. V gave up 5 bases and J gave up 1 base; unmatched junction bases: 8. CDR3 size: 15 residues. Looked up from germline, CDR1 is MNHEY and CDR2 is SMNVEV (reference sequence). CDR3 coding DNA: TGTGCCAGCAGTACCAGACAGGGACCTTCCTACGAGCAGTACTTC. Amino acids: CASSTRQGPSYEQYF.

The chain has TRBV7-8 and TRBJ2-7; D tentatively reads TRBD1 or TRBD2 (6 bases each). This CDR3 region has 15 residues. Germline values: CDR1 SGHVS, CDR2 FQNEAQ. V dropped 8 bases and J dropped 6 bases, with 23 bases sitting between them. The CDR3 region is CASLIGGGRVGEQYF. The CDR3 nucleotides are TGTGCCAGCCTAATAGGTGGGGGGCGCGTGGGCGAGCAGTACTTC.

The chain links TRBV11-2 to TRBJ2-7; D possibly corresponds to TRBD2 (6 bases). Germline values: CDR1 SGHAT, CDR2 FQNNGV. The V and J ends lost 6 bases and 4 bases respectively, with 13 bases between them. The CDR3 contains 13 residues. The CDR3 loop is CASREGTGYEQYF. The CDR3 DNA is TGTGCCAGCAGGGAGGGAACAGGTTACGAGCAGTACTTC.

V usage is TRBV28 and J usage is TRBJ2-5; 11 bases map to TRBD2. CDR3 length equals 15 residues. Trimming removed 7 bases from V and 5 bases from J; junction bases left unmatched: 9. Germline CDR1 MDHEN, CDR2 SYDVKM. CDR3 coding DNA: TGTGCCAGCACCCCCGTACTAGCGGGAGATGAGACCCAGTACTTC. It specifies CASTPVLAGDETQYF.

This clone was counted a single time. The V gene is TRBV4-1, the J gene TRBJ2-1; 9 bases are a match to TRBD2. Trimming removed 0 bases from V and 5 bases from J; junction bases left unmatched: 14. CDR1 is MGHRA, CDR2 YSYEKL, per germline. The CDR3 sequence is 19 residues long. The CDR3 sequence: CASSQDPYSGRKINNEQFF. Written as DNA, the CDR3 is TGCGCCAGCAGCCAAGATCCTTACAGCGGGAGGAAAATAAACAATGAGCAGTTCTTC.